The 12 T cell receptor beta chains given below trace back to one sample, sequenced in a study of T cell repertoires in cytomegalovirus infection. TCRdb processed the reads anew with MiXCR; each CDR3 protein has one entry. The data hold about 740,000 distinct CDR3 sequences, with approximately 34% observed a single time. The sample was PBMCs. These receptor sequences come from a human donor in good health (CMV status not recorded). Some clones in this sample may be carry-over from other donors' samples.

CDR3 coding DNA: TGCAGCTCTGTCGGGACGCAAAACGGGGAGCAGTACTTC. Translated, it gives CSSVGTQNGEQYF. The chain links TRBV29-1 to TRBJ2-7; D assignment may be TRBD1 or TRBD2 (5 bases each). Trimming shortened V by 8 bases and J by 7 bases, and 21 bases separated the two germline ends. CDR3 size: 13 residues. Germline-derived CDR1 and CDR2 are SQVTM and ANQGSEA.

This clonotype turned up a few times. This chain joins TRBV7-2 and TRBJ2-1; tentatively, D is TRBD1 (6 bases). Germline V gene data show CDR1 as SGHTA and CDR2 as FQGNSA. V dropped 5 bases and J dropped 13 bases, with 15 bases sitting between them. CDR3 length: 12 amino acids. The CDR3: CASSVGTQEQFF. DNA of the CDR3: TGTGCCAGCAGCGTCGGGACACAGGAACAGTTCTTC.

As to this clonotype: Its ends do not fully match the called genes, so a read error is possible. The chain is built from TRBV25-1 and TRBJ2-2; D tentatively reads TRBD1 or TRBD2 (5 bases each). The CDR3 extends over 16 amino acids. Germline V lookup: CDR1 MGHDK, CDR2 SYGVNS. CDR3 nucleotide sequence: TGTGCCAGCAGTGAATTGGGGGATGGGAACACCGTGGAGCTGTTTTTT. This codes for CASSELGDGNTVELFF.

As regards this clonotype: The junction departs from germline at one end; a sequencing error may be responsible. The gene calls are TRBV7-9 and TRBJ2-1; the D gene is possibly TRBD1 (6 bases). The CDR3 sequence is 11 residues long. Germline V gene data show CDR1 as SEHNR and CDR2 as FQNEAQ (reference sequence). CDR3: CASSPETGQVF. Here the CDR3 DNA reads TGTGCCAGCAGCCCCGAGACAGGCCAGGTCTTC.

As regards this clonotype: The limits of the CDR3 on the DNA are not certain, so only TCRdb's listed CDR3 is given. The rearrangement joins TRBV11-1 to TRBJ2-1; TRBD1 was called by the table and not checked on the DNA. Germline CDR1 reads SGHAT; CDR2 reads FQDESV (reference sequence). Both ends counted, the CDR3 spans 17 residues. The CDR3 spells CASSRRAGTRDYNEQFF.

The CDR3: CASSYTRGQANYGYTF. The CDR3 bases are TGTGCCAGCAGCTATACCAGGGGGCAGGCTAACTATGGCTACACCTTC. The chain recombines TRBV6-1 with TRBJ1-2; 8 positions agree with TRBD1. This CDR3 spans 16 amino acids. The germline V gene encodes CDR1 MNHNS and CDR2 SASEGT. The V gene end was trimmed by 6 bases and the J gene end by 0 bases; junction bases not matched to a gene: 9.

This clonotype was recorded a few times. This chain connects TRBV9 to TRBJ2-7; tentatively, D is TRBD1 (5 bases). CDR3 length: 14 residues. V was shortened by 0 bases and J by 6 bases, with 13 bases between the two germline ends. In germline, CDR1 is SGDLS, CDR2 YYNGEE. The CDR3 reads CASSVGQGSAEQYF. The CDR3 DNA reads as TGTGCCAGCAGCGTAGGGCAGGGCTCCGCCGAGCAGTACTTC.

This clonotype has ten or more counts. The genes are TRBV12-3 or TRBV12-4 and TRBJ1-4; weak D call: TRBD1 (5 bases). Gene TRBJ2-2 matches the end of the DNA better, so the J call may be wrong. The CDR3 contains 13 residues. The CDR3 nucleotides are TGTGCCAGCAGTTCCAAACGGACAGGGGAGCTGTTTTTT. Amino acid sequence: CASSSKRTGELFF.

The chain is built from TRBV4-2 and TRBJ1-5, with D tentatively TRBD1 (5 bases). V lost 4 bases and J 6 bases, leaving 10 bases between the germline ends. Germline values: CDR1 LGHNA, CDR2 YNFKEQ. The CDR3 has 13 amino acids. CDR3 sequence: CASSPAGGQPQHF. As DNA, the CDR3 is TGTGCCAGCAGCCCAGCGGGGGGTCAGCCCCAGCATTTT.

V is TRBV29-1 and J is TRBJ1-2; D may be TRBD1 (5 bases). The length of the CDR3 is 16 residues. V shed 5 bases and J shed 7 bases, with 26 bases lying between them. Germline V CDR1 and CDR2: SQVTM, ANQGSEA. The CDR3 reads CSVPTTGSAGLGGYTF. CDR3 nucleotide sequence: TGCAGCGTTCCCACCACAGGCAGTGCAGGGCTGGGTGGCTACACCTTC.

This clonotype occurred a few times. The rearrangement joins TRBV11-3 to TRBJ2-7; perhaps TRBD2 as D (5 bases). The CDR3 has 15 residues. V shed 2 bases and J shed 2 bases, with 13 bases lying between them. CDR1 SGHNT and CDR2 YENEEA come from the germline V gene. The CDR3 nucleotides are TGTGCCAGCAGCTTAAGCGGCTCGGGTCCCTACGAGCAGTACTTC. Translating gives CASSLSGSGPYEQYF. Together with reference TRBV11-3 and TRBJ2-7, the CDR3 gives the full variable domain: EAGVVQSPRYKIIEKKQPVAFWCNPISGHNTLYWYLQNLGQGPELLIRYENEEAVDDSQLPKDRFSAERLKGVDSTLKIQPAELGDSAVYLCASSLSGSGPYEQYFGPGTRLTVT.

At least ten counts were recorded for this clonotype. The rearrangement joins TRBV7-8 to TRBJ2-1, with D perhaps TRBD1 or TRBD2 (5 bases each). CDR1 and CDR2 (germline): SGHVS, FQNEAQ. V lost 1 base to trimming and J lost 6 bases, with 19 bases between them. This CDR3 comprises 17 residues. This CDR3 reads CASSLVPPGPRGNEQFF. The CDR3 DNA follows: TGTGCCAGCAGCTTAGTTCCCCCGGGACCCCGAGGCAATGAGCAGTTCTTC.